In its sample, the clone carrying this T cell receptor (beta chain) was seen many times. This record comes from a study of T cell repertoires in cytomegalovirus infection. Study as a whole: An indication of both CMV infection and matching HLA type came from public TCR beta signatures.

The CDR3 contains 14 residues. Trimming removed 3 bases from V and 0 bases from J, with 9 bases in between. From germline, CDR1 is SGHKS and CDR2 YYEKEE (reference sequence). TCRdb passed the reads through MiXCR, listing each CDR3 protein once. The sample has fewer than 400,000 distinct CDR3 sequences; 15% to 20% are singletons. This clonotype was sampled from a human donor in good health (CMV status not recorded). Some clones in this sample may be carry-over from other donors' samples. Sequencing was performed on PBMCs. This rearrangement joins TRBV5-5 to TRBJ1-2; D not certain. CDR3 protein: CASSSRPANYGYTF. DNA of the CDR3: TGTGCCAGCAGCTCCAGACCAGCTAACTATGGCTACACCTTC.